The 24 T cell receptor beta chains presented below share a single source sample, sequenced in a study of radiation and T cells in renal cell carcinoma (dated by TCRdb to the early 2020s). The sample's time point label, decoded: baseline pretreatment blood. The treatment or condition label corresponds to: 15 Gy SBRT to primary tumor, nephrectomy 4 weeks later. The library was prepared using the immunoSEQ multiplex PCR assay. Entries here come from immuneACCESS through TCRdb and include only in-frame sequences with V and J called. Some clones fail to appear in such tables; in the studies checked, an unresolved V gene covers under half of the shortfall, and the cause of the remainder is unknown. This sample has approximately 120,000 clones in its table, and roughly 80% of those were observed once. The top ten hold about 3% of the sample. This material consisted of blood, taken from a patient whose treatment included radiotherapy and nephrectomy. The receptors stem from an older woman with renal cell carcinoma.

The rearrangement joins TRBV28 to TRBJ1-4; a weak D match, TRBD1 (5 bases). The CDR3 is 15 amino acids. V lost 4 bases and J lost 0, with 9 bases in between. Germline-derived CDR1 and CDR2 are MDHEN and SYDVKM. DNA for the CDR3: TGTGCCAGCAGTTCCGGGGGTCCAACTAATGAAAAACTGTTTTTT. Translated: CASSSGGPTNEKLFF.

This clone occurred many times. This sequence joins TRBV5-1 and TRBJ2-7, with no clear D. Germline CDR1 SGHRS, CDR2 YFSETQ. The CDR3 is 15 residues long. V was trimmed by 0 bases and J by 2 bases, leaving 12 bases between them. CDR3 amino acids: CASSLEGSPTYEQYF. The DNA of the CDR3 is TGCGCCAGCAGCTTGGAGGGCTCACCAACCTACGAGCAGTACTTC. The whole variable domain, filled in from reference TRBV5-1 and TRBJ2-7, reads KAGVTQTPRYLIKTRGQQVTLSCSPISGHRSVSWYQQTPGQGLQFLFEYFSETQRNKGNFPGRFSGRQFSNSRSEMNVSTLELGDSALYLCASSLEGSPTYEQYFGPGTRLTVT.

This clone was seen only once. J is TRBJ1-5 and V is TRBV6-5, with D perhaps TRBD1 (5 bases). This CDR3 is built from 15 residues. Trimming cost V 4 bases and J 5 bases, with 15 bases left between them. Germline CDR1 and CDR2: MNHEY and SVGAGI. Here the CDR3 reads CASSSSRRAYQPQHF. The CDR3 DNA follows: TGTGCCAGCAGTTCGTCTCGCAGGGCATATCAGCCCCAGCATTTT.

The chain employs TRBV5-1 and TRBJ2-5; D remains ambiguous. Germline values: CDR1 SGHRS, CDR2 YFSETQ. The CDR3 runs 15 residues. V gave up 0 bases and J gave up 3 bases, with 12 bases separating them. CDR3 sequence: CASSLAGRREETQYF. The DNA for the CDR3 is TGCGCCAGCAGCTTGGCCGGGCGGAGAGAAGAGACCCAGTACTTC.

This clone has a handful of counts. V and J are TRBV7-9 and TRBJ2-7; D is unclear. Between the trimmed V and J ends, which lost 1 base and 0 bases, there was a span of 13 bases. Looked up from germline, CDR1 is SEHNR and CDR2 is FQNEAQ (reference sequence). The CDR3 is 16 residues long. The CDR3 DNA reads TGTGCCAGCAGCTTAGTCGGACCGAAGATCTCCTACGAGCAGTACTTC. Its protein product is CASSLVGPKISYEQYF. Together with reference TRBV7-9 and TRBJ2-7, the CDR3 gives the full variable domain: DTGVSQNPRHKITKRGQNVTFRCDPISEHNRLYWYRQTLGQGPEFLTYFQNEAQLEKSRLLSDRFSAERPKGSFSTLEIQRTEQGDSAMYLCASSLVGPKISYEQYFGPGTRLTVT.

The chain uses TRBV9 and TRBJ1-2, with 7 bases identical to TRBD1. The germline V gene has CDR1 SGDLS and CDR2 YYNGEE. CDR3 length: 17 residues. The ends lost 4 bases at V and 0 bases at J; junction bases unmatched: 12. CDR3 nucleotides: TGTGCCAGCAGCCCGCGGGACAGTCGTTTCGCTAACTATGGCTACACCTTC. This sequence encodes CASSPRDSRFANYGYTF.

The chain has TRBV29-1 and TRBJ2-7; 11 positions agree with TRBD2. The CDR3 loop spans 15 amino acids. Germline-derived CDR1 and CDR2 are SQVTM and ANQGSEA. With 0 bases clipped from V and 5 bases from J, the junction kept 6 bases outside the gene matches. The DNA for the CDR3 is TGCAGCGTTGAAGACCCACTAGCGGGGGAGGACGAGCAGTACTTC. Translation: CSVEDPLAGEDEQYF.

The CDR3 spells CSASLVYEQYF. Written as DNA, the CDR3 is TGCAGTGCTAGTCTAGTCTACGAGCAGTACTTC. V usage is TRBV20-1 and J usage is TRBJ2-7; D unclear. There are 11 residues in the CDR3. Trimming left V 3 bases short and J 3 bases short, with 6 bases between. Germline V gene sequence: CDR1 DFQATT, CDR2 SNEGSKA (reference sequence).

This clone appeared once. The chain carries TRBV7-9 and TRBJ2-7, with D possibly matching TRBD1 (5 bases). From germline, CDR1 is SEHNR and CDR2 FQNEAQ (reference sequence). This CDR3 is built from 12 residues. V was cut by 5 bases and J by 12 bases, with 17 bases left in between. CDR3 sequence (DNA): TGTGCCAGCAGCCTAGACGCAGGGCCTCGGTACTTC. It codes for CASSLDAGPRYF.

The genes are TRBV13 and TRBJ2-1; 11 bases match TRBD1. The germline CDR1 and CDR2 sequences are PRHDT and FYEKMQ (reference sequence). The CDR3 runs 16 residues. With 5 bases clipped from V and 6 bases from J, the junction kept 9 bases outside the gene matches. CDR3 protein: CASSPMGQGEINEQFF. Written as DNA, the CDR3 is TGTGCCAGCAGCCCGATGGGACAGGGGGAGATCAATGAGCAGTTCTTC.

This clone was seen more than once but under ten times. The chain employs TRBV30 and TRBJ1-1; D not resolved. The CDR3 is 13 amino acids. V dropped 3 bases and J dropped 7 bases, with 15 bases sitting between them. The germline V gene encodes CDR1 GTSNPN and CDR2 SVGIG (reference sequence). The CDR3 is CAWRNWRQIEAFF. The CDR3, as DNA: TGTGCCTGGAGGAACTGGAGGCAGATTGAAGCTTTCTTT.

The V and J genes are TRBV2 and TRBJ1-1; D gene ambiguous. Per germline, CDR1 SNHLY and CDR2 FYNNEI. The CDR3 is made up of 12 amino acids. V lost 9 bases to trimming and J lost 6 bases, with 14 bases between them. CDR3 sequence: CARTDLYAEAFF. The CDR3 nucleotides read TGTGCCAGAACAGACCTCTACGCTGAAGCTTTCTTT.

The chain joins TRBV6-6 to TRBJ1-1; 8 bases are shared with TRBD1. The CDR3 is 12 amino acids. Germline V gene lookup returns CDR1 MNHNY and CDR2 SVGAGI (reference sequence). V shed 10 bases and J 4 bases; nucleotides not matched to a gene: 5. This CDR3 is CAIGQGGTEAFF. DNA for the CDR3: TGTGCCATCGGACAGGGAGGCACTGAAGCTTTCTTT.

The V call is TRBV7-2, the J call TRBJ2-7, with TRBD2 identical over 11 bases. This CDR3 contains 18 residues. V trimming: 3 bases; J trimming: 0 bases; junction bases outside the gene matches: 10. Germline values: CDR1 SGHTA, CDR2 FQGNSA. CDR3 region: CASSLDPGLAVSSYEQYF. CDR3 nucleotides: TGTGCCAGCAGCTTGGACCCGGGACTAGCGGTTAGCTCCTACGAGCAGTACTTC. Full variable domain (missing parts from reference TRBV7-2 and TRBJ2-7): GAGVSQSPSNKVTEKGKDVELRCDPISGHTALYWYRQSLGQGLEFLIYFQGNSAPDKSGLPSDRFSAERTGGSVSTLTIQRTQQEDSAVYLCASSLDPGLAVSSYEQYFGPGTRLTVT.

This chain connects TRBV19 to TRBJ2-7; 8 bases are a match to TRBD1. V lost 2 bases to trimming and J lost 5 bases; unmatched junction nucleotides: 14. CDR3 length: 17 amino acids. Looked up from germline, CDR1 is LNHDA and CDR2 is SQIVND (reference sequence). CDR3 residues: CASSISRTGTGGHEQYF. Here the CDR3 DNA reads TGTGCCAGTAGTATATCCCGCACCGGGACAGGTGGCCACGAGCAGTACTTC.

This chain connects TRBV11-1 to TRBJ2-2; D unresolved. The germline gives CDR1 SGHAT, CDR2 FQDESV (reference sequence). Trimming left V 3 bases short and J 4 bases short, with 15 bases between. The CDR3 spans 16 residues. The CDR3 coding sequence is TGTGCCAGCAGCTTTGGTAACCCCCCGGGCACCGGGGAGCTGTTTTTT. Encoded protein: CASSFGNPPGTGELFF.

The chain carries TRBV7-2 and TRBJ1-4; D is uncertain. The CDR3 is made up of 15 amino acids. V was shortened by 1 base and J by 0 bases, with 6 bases between the two germline ends. CDR1 is SGHTA, CDR2 FQGNSA, per germline. The DNA for the CDR3 is TGTGCCAGCAGCTTAGGAGGAACAACTAATGAAAAACTGTTTTTT. Its translation: CASSLGGTTNEKLFF.

The rearrangement joins TRBV10-3 to TRBJ1-3, with D uncertain. Trimming took off 4 bases at V and 4 bases at J, with 14 bases between the two ends. The length of the CDR3 is 15 residues. CDR1 ENHRY and CDR2 SYGVKD come from the germline V gene. CDR3 residues: CAISGREGQGNTIYF. The CDR3 DNA reads TGTGCCATCAGTGGTCGGGAGGGCCAAGGAAACACCATATATTTT.

The rearrangement joins TRBV7-2 to TRBJ1-4; D unresolved. The CDR3 loop spans 15 amino acids. The germline V gene has CDR1 SGHTA and CDR2 FQGNSA. Between the trimmed V and J ends, which lost 1 base and 3 bases, there was a span of 9 bases. This chain's CDR3 is CASSLGRQPNEKLFF. CDR3 DNA: TGTGCCAGCAGCTTAGGCAGGCAGCCTAATGAAAAACTGTTTTTT.

The chain joins TRBV19 to TRBJ2-5; 15 nucleotides agree with TRBD2. CDR1 LNHDA and CDR2 SQIVND come from the germline V gene (reference sequence). CDR3 length: 16 residues. V shed 6 bases, J shed 5 bases, and the junction held 7 bases outside the gene matches. Here the CDR3 reads CASRRTSGGAGETQYF. DNA of the CDR3: TGTGCCAGTAGGCGGACTAGCGGGGGGGCCGGTGAGACCCAGTACTTC.

This clone appeared a single time. The rearrangement joins TRBV5-4 to TRBJ1-1, with 8 positions matching TRBD1. CDR3 length equals 14 residues. The J segment lost 5 bases and the V segment lost 3 bases, leaving 6 bases of the junction unmatched. CDR1 and CDR2 (germline): SGHNT, YYREEE (reference sequence). DNA of the CDR3: TGTGCCAGCAGCTCAAAAGGACAGGGTACTGAAGCTTTCTTT. It yields the protein CASSSKGQGTEAFF.

The V gene is TRBV11-2, the J gene TRBJ2-5, with 7 bases that match TRBD2. The CDR3 consists of 11 residues. J was trimmed by 9 bases and V by 4 bases; bases with no gene match: 2. Germline CDR1 and CDR2: SGHAT and FQNNGV. CDR3 loop: CASSWGRAQYF. The CDR3 DNA follows: TGTGCCAGCAGCTGGGGGAGGGCCCAGTACTTC.

This clone was counted between two and nine times. The J gene is TRBJ1-2, the V gene TRBV7-9, with no clear D. Trimming left V 3 bases short and J 8 bases short, with 10 bases between. This CDR3 is built from 12 residues. CDR1 SEHNR and CDR2 FQNEAQ come from the germline V gene (reference sequence). DNA for the CDR3: TGTGCCAGCAGCTTCGAAGGTCGCGGCTACACCTTC. Translation gives CASSFEGRGYTF.

The chain employs TRBV5-1 and TRBJ2-2; D is uncertain. Deletions cut 4 bases from V and 4 bases from J, with 11 bases between. Germline V CDR1 and CDR2: SGHRS, YFSETQ. This CDR3 comprises 14 residues. CDR3 in amino acids: CASSGTPSTGELFF. CDR3 DNA sequence: TGCGCCAGCAGCGGTACCCCCAGCACCGGGGAGCTGTTTTTT.